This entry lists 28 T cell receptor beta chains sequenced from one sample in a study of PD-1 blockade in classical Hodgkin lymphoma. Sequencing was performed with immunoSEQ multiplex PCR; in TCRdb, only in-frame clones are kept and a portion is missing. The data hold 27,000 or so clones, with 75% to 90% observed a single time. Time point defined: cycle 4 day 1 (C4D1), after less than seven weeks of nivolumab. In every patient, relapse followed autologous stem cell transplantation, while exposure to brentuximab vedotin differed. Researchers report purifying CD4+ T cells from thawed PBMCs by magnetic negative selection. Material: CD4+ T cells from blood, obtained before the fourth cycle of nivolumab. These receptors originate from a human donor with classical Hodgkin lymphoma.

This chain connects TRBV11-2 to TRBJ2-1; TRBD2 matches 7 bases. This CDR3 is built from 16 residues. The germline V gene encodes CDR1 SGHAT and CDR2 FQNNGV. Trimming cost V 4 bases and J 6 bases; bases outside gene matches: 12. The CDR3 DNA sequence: TGTGCCAGCAGCTGGGGCTCCGGACTAGTGTCCAATGAGCAGTTCTTC. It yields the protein CASSWGSGLVSNEQFF.

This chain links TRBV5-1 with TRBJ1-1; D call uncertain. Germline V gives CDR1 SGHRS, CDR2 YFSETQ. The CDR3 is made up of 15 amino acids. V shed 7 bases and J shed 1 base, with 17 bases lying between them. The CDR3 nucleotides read TGCGCCAGCGCTTTATCAGAGGGAAGGAACACTGAAGCTTTCTTT. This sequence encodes CASALSEGRNTEAFF.

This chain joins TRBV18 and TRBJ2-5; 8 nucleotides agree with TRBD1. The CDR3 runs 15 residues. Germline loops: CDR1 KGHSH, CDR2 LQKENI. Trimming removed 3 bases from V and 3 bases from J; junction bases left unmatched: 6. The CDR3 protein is CASSPGTGGKETQYF. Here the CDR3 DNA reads TGTGCCAGCTCACCGGGGACAGGAGGGAAAGAGACCCAGTACTTC.

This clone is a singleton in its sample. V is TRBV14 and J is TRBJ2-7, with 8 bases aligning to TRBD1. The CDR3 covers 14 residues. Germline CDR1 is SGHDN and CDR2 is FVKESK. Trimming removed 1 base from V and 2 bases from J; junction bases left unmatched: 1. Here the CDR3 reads CASSQGTGPYEQYF. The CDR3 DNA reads TGTGCCAGCAGCCAAGGGACAGGGCCCTACGAGCAGTACTTC. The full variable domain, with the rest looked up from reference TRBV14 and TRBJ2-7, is EAGVTQFPSHSVIEKGQTVTLRCDPISGHDNLYWYRRVMGKEIKFLLHFVKESKQDESGMPNNRFLAERTGGTYSTLKVQPAELEDSGVYFCASSQGTGPYEQYFGPGTRLTVT.

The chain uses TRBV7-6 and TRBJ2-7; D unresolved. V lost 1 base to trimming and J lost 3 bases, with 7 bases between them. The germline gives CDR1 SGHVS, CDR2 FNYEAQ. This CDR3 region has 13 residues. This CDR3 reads CASSLDPYYEQYF. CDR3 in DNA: TGTGCCAGCAGCTTAGACCCCTACTACGAGCAGTACTTC. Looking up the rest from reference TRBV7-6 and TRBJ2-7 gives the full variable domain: GAGVSQSPRYKVTKRGQDVALRCDPISGHVSLYWYRQALGQGPEFLTYFNYEAQQDKSGLPNDRFSAERPEGSISTLTIQRTEQRDSAMYRCASSLDPYYEQYFGPGTRLTVT.

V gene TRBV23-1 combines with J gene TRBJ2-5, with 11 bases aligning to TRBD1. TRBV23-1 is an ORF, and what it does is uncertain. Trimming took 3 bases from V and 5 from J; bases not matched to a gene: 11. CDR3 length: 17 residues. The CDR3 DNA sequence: TGCGCCAGCAGTCACGATTGGGACAGGGGGTTCTTGGAGACCCAGTACTTC. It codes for CASSHDWDRGFLETQYF.

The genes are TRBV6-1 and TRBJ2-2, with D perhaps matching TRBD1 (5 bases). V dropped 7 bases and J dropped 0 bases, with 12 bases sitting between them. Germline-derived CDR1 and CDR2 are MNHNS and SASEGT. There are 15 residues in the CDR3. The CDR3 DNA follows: TGTGCCAGCAATCACAGGACATCGAACACCGGGGAGCTGTTTTTT. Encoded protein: CASNHRTSNTGELFF.

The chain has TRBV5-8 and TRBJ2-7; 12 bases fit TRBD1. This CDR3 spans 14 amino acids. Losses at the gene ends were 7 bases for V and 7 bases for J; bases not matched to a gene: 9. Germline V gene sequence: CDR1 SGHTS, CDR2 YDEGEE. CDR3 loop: CASLWGQGAREQYF. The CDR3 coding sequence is TGTGCCAGCCTCTGGGGACAGGGGGCGCGGGAGCAGTACTTC.

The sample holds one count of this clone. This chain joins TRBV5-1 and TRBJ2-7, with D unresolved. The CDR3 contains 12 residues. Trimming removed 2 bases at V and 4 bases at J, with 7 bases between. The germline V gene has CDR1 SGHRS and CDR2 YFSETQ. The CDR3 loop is CASSFREYEQYF. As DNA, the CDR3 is TGCGCCAGCAGCTTTAGAGAGTACGAGCAGTACTTC.

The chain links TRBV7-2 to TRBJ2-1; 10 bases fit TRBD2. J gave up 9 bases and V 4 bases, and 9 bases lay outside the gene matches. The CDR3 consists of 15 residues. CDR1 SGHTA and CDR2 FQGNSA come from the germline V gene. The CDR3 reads CASSSLAGQSTEQFF. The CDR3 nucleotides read TGTGCCAGCAGCTCACTAGCGGGGCAATCCACTGAGCAGTTCTTC. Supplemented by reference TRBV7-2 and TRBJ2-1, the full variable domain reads GAGVSQSPSNKVTEKGKDVELRCDPISGHTALYWYRQSLGQGLEFLIYFQGNSAPDKSGLPSDRFSAERTGGSVSTLTIQRTQQEDSAVYLCASSSLAGQSTEQFFGPGTRLTVL.

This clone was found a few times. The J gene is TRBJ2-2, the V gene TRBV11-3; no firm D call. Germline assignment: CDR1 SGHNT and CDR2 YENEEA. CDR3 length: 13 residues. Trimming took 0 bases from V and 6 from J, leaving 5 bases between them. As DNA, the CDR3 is TGTGCCAGCAGCTTAGATTTCTCCGGGGAGCTGTTTTTT. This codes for CASSLDFSGELFF.

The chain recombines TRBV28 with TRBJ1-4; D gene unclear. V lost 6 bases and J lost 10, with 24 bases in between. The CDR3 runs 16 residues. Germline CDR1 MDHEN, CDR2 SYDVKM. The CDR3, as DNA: TGTGCCAGCAGCAGCCCCGCCCGGTCGAGGGATGGAAAACTGTTTTTT. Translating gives CASSSPARSRDGKLFF.

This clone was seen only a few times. CDR3 bases: TGTGCCAGCAGTCGGGAACAGGGCTACAATCAGCCCCAGCATTTT. Its protein product is CASSREQGYNQPQHF. V usage is TRBV2 and J usage is TRBJ1-5; D is perhaps TRBD1 (6 bases). CDR1 and CDR2 from the germline V gene are SNHLY and FYNNEI. V was pared by 5 bases and J by 3 bases, with 14 bases between. The CDR3 spans 15 residues. The full variable domain, with the rest looked up from reference TRBV2 and TRBJ1-5, is EPEVTQTPSHQVTQMGQEVILRCVPISNHLYFYWYRQILGQKVEFLVSFYNNEISEKSEIFDDQFSVERPDGSNFTLKIRSTKLEDSAMYFCASSREQGYNQPQHFGDGTRLSIL.

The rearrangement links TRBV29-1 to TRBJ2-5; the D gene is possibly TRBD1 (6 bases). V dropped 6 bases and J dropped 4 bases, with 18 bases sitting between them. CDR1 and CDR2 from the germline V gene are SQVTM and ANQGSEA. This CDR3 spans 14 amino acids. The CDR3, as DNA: TGCAGCGTCTTGACAGGCAGTTCAGGAGAGACCCAGTACTTC. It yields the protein CSVLTGSSGETQYF.

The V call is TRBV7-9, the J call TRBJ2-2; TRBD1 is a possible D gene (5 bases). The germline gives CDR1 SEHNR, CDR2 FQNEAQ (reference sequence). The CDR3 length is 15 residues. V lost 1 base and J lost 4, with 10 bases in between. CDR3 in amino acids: CASSLGQPFTGELFF. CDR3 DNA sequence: TGTGCCAGCAGCTTAGGACAGCCTTTCACCGGGGAGCTGTTTTTT.

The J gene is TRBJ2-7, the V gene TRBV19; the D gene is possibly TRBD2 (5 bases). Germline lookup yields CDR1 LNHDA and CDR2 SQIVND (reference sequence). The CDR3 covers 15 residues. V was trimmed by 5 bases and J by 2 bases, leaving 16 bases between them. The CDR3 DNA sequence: TGTGCCAGTAGTGTCAAATGGGGAGCCCCCTACGAGCAGTACTTC. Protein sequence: CASSVKWGAPYEQYF.

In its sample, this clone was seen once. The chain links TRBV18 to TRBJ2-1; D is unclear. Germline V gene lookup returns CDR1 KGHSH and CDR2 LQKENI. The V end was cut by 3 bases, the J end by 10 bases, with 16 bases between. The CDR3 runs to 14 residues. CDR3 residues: CASSPASPKWEQFF. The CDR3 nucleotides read TGTGCCAGCTCACCCGCATCGCCGAAATGGGAGCAGTTCTTC.

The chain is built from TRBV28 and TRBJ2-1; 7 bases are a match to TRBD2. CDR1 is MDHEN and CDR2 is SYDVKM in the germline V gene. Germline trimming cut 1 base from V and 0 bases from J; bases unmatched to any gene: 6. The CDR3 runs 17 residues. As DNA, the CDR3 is TGTGCCAGCAGTTTATCCAGACTAGCCGACTCCTACAATGAGCAGTTCTTC. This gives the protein CASSLSRLADSYNEQFF. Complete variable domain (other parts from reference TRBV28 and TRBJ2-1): DVKVTQSSRYLVKRTGEKVFLECVQDMDHENMFWYRQDPGLGLRLIYFSYDVKMKEKGDIPEGYSVSREKKERFSLILESASTNQTSMYLCASSLSRLADSYNEQFFGPGTRLTVL.

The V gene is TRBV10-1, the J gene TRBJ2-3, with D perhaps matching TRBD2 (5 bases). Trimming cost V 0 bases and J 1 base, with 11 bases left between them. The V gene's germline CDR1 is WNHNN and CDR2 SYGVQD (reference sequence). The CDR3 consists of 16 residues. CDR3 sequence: CASSESRGVGTDTQYF. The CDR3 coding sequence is TGCGCCAGCAGTGAGTCTCGGGGAGTGGGCACAGATACGCAGTATTTT.

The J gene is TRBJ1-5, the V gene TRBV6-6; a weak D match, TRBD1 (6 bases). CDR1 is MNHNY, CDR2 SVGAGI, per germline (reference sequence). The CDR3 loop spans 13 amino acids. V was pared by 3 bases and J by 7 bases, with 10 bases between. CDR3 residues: CASSYNRVQPQHF. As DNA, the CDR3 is TGTGCCAGCAGTTATAACAGGGTCCAGCCCCAGCATTTT.

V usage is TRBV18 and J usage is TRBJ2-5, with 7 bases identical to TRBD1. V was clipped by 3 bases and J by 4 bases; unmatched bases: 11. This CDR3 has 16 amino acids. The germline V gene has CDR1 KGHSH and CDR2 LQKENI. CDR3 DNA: TGTGCCAGCTCACCCCCCGGGACAGCGACGCCAGAGACCCAGTACTTC. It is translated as CASSPPGTATPETQYF.

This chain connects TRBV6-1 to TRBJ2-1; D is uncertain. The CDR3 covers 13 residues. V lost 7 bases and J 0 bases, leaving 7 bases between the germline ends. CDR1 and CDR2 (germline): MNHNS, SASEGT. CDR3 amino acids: CASIPFSYNEQFF. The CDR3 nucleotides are TGTGCCAGCATCCCCTTCTCCTACAATGAGCAGTTCTTC.

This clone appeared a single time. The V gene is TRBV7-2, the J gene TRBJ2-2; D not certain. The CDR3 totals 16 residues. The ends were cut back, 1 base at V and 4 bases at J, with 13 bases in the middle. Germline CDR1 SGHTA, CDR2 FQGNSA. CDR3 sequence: CASSLGSSRATGELFF. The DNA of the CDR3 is TGTGCCAGCAGCTTAGGGTCCAGTAGGGCCACCGGGGAGCTGTTTTTT. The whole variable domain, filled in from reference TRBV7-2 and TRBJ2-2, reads GAGVSQSPSNKVTEKGKDVELRCDPISGHTALYWYRQSLGQGLEFLIYFQGNSAPDKSGLPSDRFSAERTGGSVSTLTIQRTQQEDSAVYLCASSLGSSRATGELFFGEGSRLTVL.

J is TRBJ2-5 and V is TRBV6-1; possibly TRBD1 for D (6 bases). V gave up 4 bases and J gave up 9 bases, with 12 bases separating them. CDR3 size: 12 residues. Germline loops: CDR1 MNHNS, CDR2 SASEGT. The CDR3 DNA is TGTGCCAGCAGTGCGATGACAGGCCCCCAGTACTTC. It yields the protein CASSAMTGPQYF.

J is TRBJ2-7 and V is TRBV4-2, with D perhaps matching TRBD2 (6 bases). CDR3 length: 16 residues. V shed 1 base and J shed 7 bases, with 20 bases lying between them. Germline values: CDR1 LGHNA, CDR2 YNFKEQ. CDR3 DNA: TGTGCCAGCAGCCAAGGGGTAGCGGACCCTTCGGGTGAGCAGTACTTC. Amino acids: CASSQGVADPSGEQYF.

This CDR3 reads CASSPRDRGNEKLFF. Written as DNA, the CDR3 is TGTGCCAGCAGCCCCCGGGACAGGGGAAATGAAAAACTGTTTTTT. The V call is TRBV9, the J call TRBJ1-4; 10 nucleotides line up with TRBD1. Germline-derived CDR1 and CDR2 are SGDLS and YYNGEE. The ends lost 4 bases at V and 5 bases at J; junction bases unmatched: 5. The CDR3 is 15 amino acids.

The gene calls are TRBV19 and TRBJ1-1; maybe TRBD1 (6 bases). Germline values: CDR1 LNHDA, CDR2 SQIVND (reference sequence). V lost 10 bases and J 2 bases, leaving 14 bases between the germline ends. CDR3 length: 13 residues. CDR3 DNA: TGTGCCATTTCGGACAGACTTAACACTGAAGCTTTCTTT. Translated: CAISDRLNTEAFF.

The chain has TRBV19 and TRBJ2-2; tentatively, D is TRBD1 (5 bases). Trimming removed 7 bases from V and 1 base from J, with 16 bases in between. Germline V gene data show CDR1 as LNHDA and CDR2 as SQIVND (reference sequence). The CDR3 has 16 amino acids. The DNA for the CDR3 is TGTGCCAGTACCAGAGCGACAGTCCTGAACACCGGGGAGCTGTTTTTT. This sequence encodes CASTRATVLNTGELFF. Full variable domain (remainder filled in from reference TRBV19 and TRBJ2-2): DGGITQSPKYLFRKEGQNVTLSCEQNLNHDAMYWYRQDPGQGLRLIYYSQIVNDFQKGDIAEGYSVSREKKESFPLTVTSAQKNPTAFYLCASTRATVLNTGELFFGEGSRLTVL.